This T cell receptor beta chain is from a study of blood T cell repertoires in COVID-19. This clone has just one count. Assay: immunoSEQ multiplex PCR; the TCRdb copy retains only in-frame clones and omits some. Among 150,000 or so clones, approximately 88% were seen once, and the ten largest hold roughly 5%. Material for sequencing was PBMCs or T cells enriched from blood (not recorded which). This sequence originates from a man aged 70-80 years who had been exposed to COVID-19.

The CDR3 region is CASRADSGNTIYF. The DNA of the CDR3 is TGTGCCAGCAGAGCGGACTCTGGAAACACCATATATTTT. This chain links TRBV2 with TRBJ1-3; no clear D gene. Per the germline V gene, CDR1 is SNHLY and CDR2 is FYNNEI. This CDR3 has 13 residues. V was clipped by 6 bases and J by 0 bases, with 6 bases between them.